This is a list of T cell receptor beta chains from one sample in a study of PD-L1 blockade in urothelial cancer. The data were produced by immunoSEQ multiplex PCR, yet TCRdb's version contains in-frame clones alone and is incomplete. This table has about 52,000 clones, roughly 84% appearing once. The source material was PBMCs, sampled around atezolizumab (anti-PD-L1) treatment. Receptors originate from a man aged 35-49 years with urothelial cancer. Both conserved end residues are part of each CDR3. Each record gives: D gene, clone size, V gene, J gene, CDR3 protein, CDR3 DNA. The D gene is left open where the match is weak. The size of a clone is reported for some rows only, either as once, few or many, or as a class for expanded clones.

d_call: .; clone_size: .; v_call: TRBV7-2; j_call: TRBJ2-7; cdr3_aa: CASSRLRTEEDEQYF; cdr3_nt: TGTGCCAGCAGCCGCCTGAGGACAGAAGAGGACGAGCAGTACTTC
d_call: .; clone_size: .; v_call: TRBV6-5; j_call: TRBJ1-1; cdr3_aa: CASSSRTVKRTEAFF; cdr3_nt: TGTGCCAGCAGTTCCCGGACGGTTAAGCGGACTGAAGCTTTCTTT
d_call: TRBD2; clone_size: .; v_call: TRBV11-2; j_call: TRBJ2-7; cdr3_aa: CASSSSGRAYEQYF; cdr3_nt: TGTGCCAGCAGCTCCAGCGGGAGAGCCTACGAGCAGTACTTC
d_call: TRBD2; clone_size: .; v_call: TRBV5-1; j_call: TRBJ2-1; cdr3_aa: CASSLLAGENEQFF; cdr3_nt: TGCGCCAGCAGCTTATTAGCGGGAGAAAATGAGCAGTTCTTC
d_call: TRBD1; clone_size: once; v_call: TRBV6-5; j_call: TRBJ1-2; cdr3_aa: CASSPTGTAGYTF; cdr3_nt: TGTGCCAGCAGCCCGACAGGGACAGCCGGCTACACCTTC
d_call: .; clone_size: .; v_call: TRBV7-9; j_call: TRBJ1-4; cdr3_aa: CASSPHSPTTNEKLFF; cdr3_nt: TGTGCCAGCAGCCCCCATAGTCCAACAACTAATGAAAAACTGTTTTTT
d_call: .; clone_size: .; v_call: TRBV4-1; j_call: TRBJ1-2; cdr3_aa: CASSPPHRANYGYTF; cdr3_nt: TGCGCCAGCAGCCCCCCCCACAGGGCTAACTATGGCTACACCTTC
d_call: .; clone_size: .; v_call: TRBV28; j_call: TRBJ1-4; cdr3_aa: CASSPGGGPHEKLFF; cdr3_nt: TGTGCCAGCAGTCCCGGGGGGGGGCCACATGAAAAACTGTTTTTT
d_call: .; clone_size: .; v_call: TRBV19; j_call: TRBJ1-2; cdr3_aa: CASSQGSTLYGYTF; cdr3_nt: TGTGCCAGTAGTCAGGGGAGTACTCTCTATGGCTACACCTTC
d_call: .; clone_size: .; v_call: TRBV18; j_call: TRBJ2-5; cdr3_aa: CASSRRGETQYF; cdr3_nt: TGTGCCAGCTCAAGACGAGGAGAGACCCAGTACTTC
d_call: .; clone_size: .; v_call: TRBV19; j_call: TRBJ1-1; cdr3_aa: CASSIVAGDTEAFF; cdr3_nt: TGTGCCAGTAGTATAGTGGCGGGCGACACTGAAGCTTTCTTT
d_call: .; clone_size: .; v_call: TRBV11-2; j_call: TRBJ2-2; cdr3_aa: CASSSLRFTGELFF; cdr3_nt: TGTGCCAGCAGCTCCCTCAGATTCACCGGGGAGCTGTTTTTT
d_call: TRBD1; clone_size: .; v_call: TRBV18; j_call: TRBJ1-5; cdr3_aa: CASSPGQGANQPQHF; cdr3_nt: TGTGCCAGCTCCCCGGGACAGGGGGCAAATCAGCCCCAGCATTTT
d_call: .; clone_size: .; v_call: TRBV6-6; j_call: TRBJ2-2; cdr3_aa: CASSRDIQGELFF; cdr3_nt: TGTGCCAGCAGCCGTGACATCCAGGGGGAGCTGTTTTTT
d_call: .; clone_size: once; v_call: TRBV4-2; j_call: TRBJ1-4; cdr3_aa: CASSQERQGWKKLFF; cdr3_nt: TGTGCCAGCAGCCAAGAACGGCAGGGGTGGAAAAAACTGTTTTTT
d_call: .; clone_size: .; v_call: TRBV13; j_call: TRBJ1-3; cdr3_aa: CASSLLQGNTIYF; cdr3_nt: TGTGCCAGCAGCTTATTACAGGGAAACACCATATATTTT
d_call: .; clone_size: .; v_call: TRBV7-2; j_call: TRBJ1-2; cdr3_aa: CASSSYRGNYGYTF; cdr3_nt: TGTGCCAGCAGCTCGTACCGGGGAAACTATGGCTACACCTTC
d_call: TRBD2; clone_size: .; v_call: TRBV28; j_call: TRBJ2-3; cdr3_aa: CASSNALAGVTDTQYF; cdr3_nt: TGTGCCAGCAGCAATGCTCTAGCGGGCGTCACAGATACGCAGTATTTT
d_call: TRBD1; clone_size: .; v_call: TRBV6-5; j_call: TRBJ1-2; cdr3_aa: CASRRTGEGYTF; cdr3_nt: TGTGCCAGCAGGAGGACAGGGGAAGGCTACACCTTC
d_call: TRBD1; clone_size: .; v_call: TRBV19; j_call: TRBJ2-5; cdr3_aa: CASSQQGAQQTQYF; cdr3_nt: TGTGCCAGTAGTCAGCAGGGGGCCCAACAGACCCAGTACTTC
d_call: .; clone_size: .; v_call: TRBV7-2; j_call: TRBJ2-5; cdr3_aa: CASSRQGGETQYF; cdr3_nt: TGTGCCAGCAGCAGGCAGGGTGGGGAGACCCAGTACTTC
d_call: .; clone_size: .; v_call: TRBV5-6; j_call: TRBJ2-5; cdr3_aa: CASSLDVSTQETQYF; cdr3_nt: TGTGCCAGCAGCTTGGATGTTAGTACCCAAGAGACCCAGTACTTC
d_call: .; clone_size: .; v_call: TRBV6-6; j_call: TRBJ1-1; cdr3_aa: CASRVRGIGNTEAFF; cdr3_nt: TGTGCCAGCAGGGTTAGAGGGATTGGGAACACTGAAGCTTTCTTT
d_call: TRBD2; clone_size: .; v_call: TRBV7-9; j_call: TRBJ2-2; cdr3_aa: CATPGLADIEGELFF; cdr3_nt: TGTGCCACTCCGGGACTAGCGGACATTGAGGGGGAGCTGTTTTTT